This TCR beta chain was found in a study of blood T cell repertoires in COVID-19. The wider study: Acute and convalescent COVID-19 specimens originated in the United States, Italy and Spain.

V lost 6 bases, J lost 9 bases, and 21 bases lay in between. CDR3 length equals 16 residues. Germline V CDR1 and CDR2: KGHSH, LQKENI. Donors in Cohort 3 who had recovered were those with two negative PCRs, healthcare professional clearance, or resolution of their symptoms. Method: immunoSEQ multiplex PCR; TCRdb's copy keeps in-frame clones and lacks some. The data contain 180,000 or so clones, more than 65% of them singletons. The clonotype was recovered from a man aged 35 to 55 who had recovered from COVID-19. The sample taken for sequencing was PBMCs or T cells enriched from blood (not recorded which). The chain carries TRBV18 and TRBJ1-6; no reliable D call. The CDR3 protein is CASSPGLSSIGSPLHF. CDR3 bases: TGTGCCAGCTCTCCCGGACTGTCCTCAATCGGTTCACCCCTCCACTTT.